These 14 T cell receptor beta chains came from one sample sequenced in a study of blood T cell repertoires in COVID-19. Assay: immunoSEQ multiplex PCR; the TCRdb copy retains only in-frame clones and omits some. The sample carries about 190,000 clones, roughly 84% recorded once. Sequencing was done on a sample of PBMCs or T cells enriched from blood (not recorded which). The receptors were gathered from a woman aged 25-40 years who had been exposed to COVID-19.

The CDR3 DNA reads as TGTGCCACCTCCGGCCGGGACAGGGCCTACGAGCAGTACTTC. It encodes CATSGRDRAYEQYF. J is TRBJ2-7 and V is TRBV9, with 9 bases lining up with TRBD1. V lost 9 bases and J lost 2; bases outside the gene matches: 9. The length of the CDR3 is 14 residues. CDR1 SGDLS and CDR2 YYNGEE come from the germline V gene.

The CDR3 bases are TGTGCCAGCAGCTTCACGGCGAACACCGGGGAGCTGTTTTTT. Its translation: CASSFTANTGELFF. The genes are TRBV7-8 and TRBJ2-2; D not certain. V was cut by 3 bases and J by 0 bases, with 5 bases left in between. There are 14 residues in the CDR3. The germline V gene encodes CDR1 SGHVS and CDR2 FQNEAQ.

The CDR3 bases are TGTGCCAGCAGCCCCCGGACAGGGTACACCGGGGAGCTGTTTTTT. Translation: CASSPRTGYTGELFF. This chain connects TRBV11-2 to TRBJ2-2; 8 bases map to TRBD1. CDR1 SGHAT and CDR2 FQNNGV come from the germline V gene. This CDR3 region has 15 residues. V lost 5 bases, J lost 3 bases, and 5 bases stayed unmatched.

This sequence joins TRBV14 and TRBJ1-2, with D possibly being TRBD1 (6 bases). The V gene's germline CDR1 is SGHDN and CDR2 FVKESK. This CDR3 is 14 amino acids long. Between the trimmed V and J ends, which lost 5 bases and 7 bases, there was a span of 17 bases. The DNA of the CDR3 is TGTGCCAGCAGCTCCGGGACACTCACGGGTGGCTACACCTTC. Protein sequence: CASSSGTLTGGYTF.

The rearrangement joins TRBV12-3 or TRBV12-4 to TRBJ1-2; D possibly corresponds to TRBD1 (5 bases). With 6 bases removed from V and 4 bases from J, the gap between germline ends came to 12 bases. This CDR3 comprises 13 residues. CDR3 loop: CASSYDSPYGYTF. CDR3 nucleotides: TGTGCCAGCAGCTACGACAGCCCCTATGGCTACACCTTC.

The table lists this clone with a few counts. This rearrangement joins TRBV19 to TRBJ2-7; 7 positions agree with TRBD1. J lost 0 bases, V lost 4 bases, and 0 bases had no gene match. Germline V gene lookup returns CDR1 LNHDA and CDR2 SQIVND (reference sequence). This CDR3 is 13 amino acids long. In DNA, the CDR3 is TGTGCCAGTAGTACAGGGGGCTCCTACGAGCAGTACTTC. It is translated as CASSTGGSYEQYF.

The chain is built from TRBV4-1 and TRBJ1-4; maybe TRBD1 (5 bases). Germline V gene sequence: CDR1 MGHRA, CDR2 YSYEKL. V lost 7 bases, J lost 0 bases, and 18 bases lay in between. The CDR3 sequence is 17 residues long. This CDR3 reads CASKTHSVRATNEKLFF. The CDR3 bases are TGCGCCAGCAAAACCCATTCCGTCAGGGCAACTAATGAAAAACTGTTTTTT.

This chain links TRBV5-1 with TRBJ1-2; D uncertain. With 2 bases removed from V and 0 bases from J, the gap between germline ends came to 14 bases. There are 16 residues in the CDR3. CDR1 is SGHRS, CDR2 YFSETQ, per germline. The CDR3 DNA sequence: TGCGCCAGCAGCTTCCCCGAGGGAATCTCTAACTATGGCTACACCTTC. It codes for CASSFPEGISNYGYTF. The full variable domain, in which reference TRBV5-1 and TRBJ1-2 provide the parts outside the CDR3, is KAGVTQTPRYLIKTRGQQVTLSCSPISGHRSVSWYQQTPGQGLQFLFEYFSETQRNKGNFPGRFSGRQFSNSRSEMNVSTLELGDSALYLCASSFPEGISNYGYTFGSGTRLTVV.

The chain has TRBV3-1 (or the pseudogene TRBV3-2) and TRBJ1-4; 8 bases fit TRBD1. Trimming took 4 bases from V and 5 from J; bases not matched to a gene: 9. The CDR3 contains 16 residues. Germline loops: CDR1 LGHDT, CDR2 YNNKEL (reference sequence). CDR3 DNA: TGTGCCAGCAGCCGGTACGCATCAGGGGGCAATGAAAAACTGTTTTTT. It codes for CASSRYASGGNEKLFF.

This sequence joins TRBV7-8 and TRBJ2-4, with D possibly matching TRBD2 (7 bases). This CDR3 contains 15 residues. V dropped 5 bases and J dropped 0 bases, with 11 bases sitting between them. Germline lookup yields CDR1 SGHVS and CDR2 FQNEAQ. This chain's CDR3 is CASSAGAIAKNIQYF. In DNA form, the CDR3 reads TGTGCCAGCAGCGCGGGGGCGATAGCCAAAAACATTCAGTACTTC.

This chain uses TRBV2 with TRBJ2-3; D uncertain. V was shortened by 4 bases and J by 6 bases, with 11 bases between the two germline ends. Germline V CDR1 and CDR2: SNHLY, FYNNEI. This CDR3 spans 13 amino acids. The CDR3 DNA follows: TGTGCCAGCAGTGTAACCATGGAGGATACGCAGTATTTT. It is translated as CASSVTMEDTQYF.

This clone is categorized as medium-sized. This rearrangement joins TRBV13 to TRBJ1-1; 11 nucleotides align to TRBD1. The CDR3 is 13 amino acids. With V trimmed by 5 bases and J by 8 bases, 4 bases remained unmatched. Germline assignment: CDR1 PRHDT and CDR2 FYEKMQ (reference sequence). The CDR3 nucleotides read TGTGCCAGCAGCCATGGGACAGGGGGGGAAGCTTTCTTT. This encodes CASSHGTGGEAFF.

CDR3 sequence (DNA): TGTGCCATCAAAGGGACACCGGAACAAGAGACCCAGTACTTC. This gives the protein CAIKGTPEQETQYF. The chain joins TRBV10-3 to TRBJ2-5, with D possibly TRBD1 on 6 matching bases. V was trimmed by 7 bases and J by 2 bases, leaving 14 bases between them. CDR1 is ENHRY and CDR2 is SYGVKD in the germline V gene. This CDR3 contains 14 residues.

J is TRBJ2-3 and V is TRBV18; 10 bases line up with TRBD1. Germline CDR1 KGHSH, CDR2 LQKENI. The V and J ends lost 3 bases and 3 bases, in that order; junction bases with no gene match: 6. The CDR3 loop spans 16 amino acids. CDR3 protein: CASSPATGGGTDTQYF. The CDR3 region has the DNA TGTGCCAGCTCACCGGCGACAGGGGGCGGAACAGATACGCAGTATTTT.